Listed here are 13 T cell receptor beta chains from one sample, sequenced in a study of cytomegalovirus exposure and HLA in healthy donors (dated by TCRdb to about 2017). The library was produced with the immunoSEQ multiplex PCR assay. The table comes from immuneACCESS by way of TCRdb, which keeps in-frame sequences with V and J called. Part of the clones is missing from these tables; in studies checked, under half for an unresolved V gene and the rest for unknown reasons. The sample data list some 170,000 clones, and around 96% of these were observed just once. The ten top clones hold about 0.89% of the sample. Sequences were obtained from PBMCs. These receptor sequences come from a woman younger than 30 in good health and CMV-seronegative.

The V call is TRBV4-3, the J call TRBJ2-1, with TRBD1 as a possible D gene (6 bases). The CDR3 loop spans 15 amino acids. Germline V gene sequence: CDR1 LGHNA, CDR2 YSLEER. V was shortened by 3 bases and J by 7 bases, with 16 bases between the two germline ends. Written as DNA, the CDR3 is TGCGCCAGCAGCCACTTGCAGGGGAGTAGGAATGAGCAGTTCTTC. As protein: CASSHLQGSRNEQFF.

This chain joins TRBV27 and TRBJ2-7, with D possibly matching TRBD2 (7 bases). The CDR3 has 15 residues. V was pared by 3 bases and J by 2 bases, with 14 bases between. Per the germline V gene, CDR1 is MNHEY and CDR2 is SMNVEV (reference sequence). CDR3: CASSFGVGGPYEQYF. The CDR3 coding sequence is TGTGCCAGCAGTTTCGGCGTCGGGGGGCCCTACGAGCAGTACTTC.

V is TRBV7-2 and J is TRBJ1-3; maybe TRBD1 (5 bases). This CDR3 region has 18 residues. V was clipped by 1 base and J by 0 bases, with 16 bases between them. Germline V gene lookup returns CDR1 SGHTA and CDR2 FQGNSA. The CDR3 sequence is CASSLVSSGPYSGNTIYF. Here the CDR3 DNA reads TGTGCCAGCAGCTTAGTTAGTTCAGGGCCCTACTCTGGAAACACCATATATTTT.

The chain combines TRBV6-1 with TRBJ2-5, with TRBD1 as a possible D gene (5 bases). CDR3 length equals 16 residues. Germline V gene lookup returns CDR1 MNHNS and CDR2 SASEGT. Trimming shortened V by 2 bases and J by 5 bases, and 18 bases separated the two germline ends. CDR3 protein: CASSEWVSGLGETQYF. The CDR3 DNA follows: TGTGCCAGCAGTGAATGGGTCTCAGGGCTTGGTGAGACCCAGTACTTC.

V is TRBV19 and J is TRBJ1-2, with 11 bases lining up with TRBD1. The V and J ends lost 5 bases and 4 bases, in that order; junction bases with no gene match: 9. CDR1 is LNHDA and CDR2 is SQIVND in the germline V gene (reference sequence). CDR3 length equals 16 residues. CDR3 protein: CASSAGQGANGYGYTF. The CDR3 nucleotides are TGTGCCAGTAGTGCAGGACAGGGGGCGAATGGCTATGGCTACACCTTC.

The chain carries TRBV19 and TRBJ1-5, with D possibly being TRBD1 (5 bases). The germline V gene encodes CDR1 LNHDA and CDR2 SQIVND (reference sequence). Trimming took off 9 bases at V and 1 base at J, with 10 bases between the two ends. The CDR3 is 13 amino acids. Here the CDR3 DNA reads TGTGCCAGCTCTGACAGCAGCAATCAGCCCCAGCATTTT. This gives the protein CASSDSSNQPQHF.

The table lists this clone with a count of one. This chain joins TRBV11-2 and TRBJ1-1; D is unclear. The CDR3 has 16 residues. Germline assignment: CDR1 SGHAT and CDR2 FQNNGV. Between the trimmed V and J ends, which lost 0 bases and 2 bases, there was a span of 13 bases. The chain's CDR3 is CASSLDFGVRNTEAFF. The CDR3 DNA follows: TGTGCCAGCAGCTTAGATTTCGGGGTACGAAACACTGAAGCTTTCTTT. The full variable domain, in which reference TRBV11-2 and TRBJ1-1 provide the parts outside the CDR3, is EAGVAQSPRYKIIEKRQSVAFWCNPISGHATLYWYQQILGQGPKLLIQFQNNGVVDDSQLPKDRFSAERLKGVDSTLKIQPAKLEDSAVYLCASSLDFGVRNTEAFFGQGTRLTVV.

The rearrangement uses TRBV2 and TRBJ1-4; D gene uncertain. The CDR3 covers 12 residues. Germline assignment: CDR1 SNHLY and CDR2 FYNNEI. V gave up 7 bases and J gave up 4 bases, with 7 bases separating them. The CDR3 region is CASNQYNEKLFF. The CDR3 nucleotides are TGTGCCAGCAATCAGTATAATGAAAAACTGTTTTTT.

V usage is TRBV5-4 and J usage is TRBJ2-1; 8 bases are shared with TRBD1. The CDR3 is 15 amino acids. J was trimmed by 6 bases and V by 4 bases; bases with no gene match: 9. Germline V CDR1 and CDR2: SGHNT, YYREEE (reference sequence). CDR3 DNA: TGTGCCAGCAGCAAGGGACAGGACGCTATCAATGAGCAGTTCTTC. It yields the protein CASSKGQDAINEQFF. The entire variable domain, with the rest obtained from reference TRBV5-4 and TRBJ2-1, is as follows: ETGVTQSPTHLIKTRGQQVTLRCSSQSGHNTVSWYQQALGQGPQFIFQYYREEENGRGNFPPRFSGLQFPNYSSELNVNALELDDSALYLCASSKGQDAINEQFFGPGTRLTVL.

The V gene is TRBV5-4, the J gene TRBJ2-5, with 10 bases identical to TRBD1. The CDR3 runs 16 residues. Looked up from germline, CDR1 is SGHNT and CDR2 is YYREEE (reference sequence). V gave up 6 bases and J gave up 2 bases; unmatched junction bases: 10. The CDR3 sequence is CASTRWGTGAQETQYF. The CDR3 coding sequence is TGTGCCAGCACCCGATGGGGGACAGGGGCACAAGAGACCCAGTACTTC.

This CDR3 is CAWSVVGPLEAFF. The DNA for the CDR3 is TGTGCCTGGAGTGTAGTGGGCCCCCTTGAAGCTTTCTTT. The chain is built from TRBV30 and TRBJ1-1; no firm D call. In germline, CDR1 is GTSNPN, CDR2 SVGIG (reference sequence). CDR3 length: 13 residues. The V gene lost 0 bases and the J gene lost 7 bases, with 12 bases spanning the gap. Drawing the rest from reference TRBV30 and TRBJ1-1, the complete variable domain is SQTIHQWPATLVQPVGSPLSLECTVEGTSNPNLYWYRQAAGRGLQLLFYSVGIGQISSEVPQNLSASRPQDRQFILSSKKLLLSDSGFYLCAWSVVGPLEAFFGQGTRLTVV.

The chain employs TRBV13 and TRBJ2-7; D gene ambiguous. Germline V gives CDR1 PRHDT, CDR2 FYEKMQ (reference sequence). The CDR3 runs 13 residues. V was trimmed by 5 bases and J by 1 base, leaving 9 bases between them. The CDR3 region has the DNA TGTGCCAGCAGCATTGCAGGATCCTACGAGCAGTACTTC. Translation gives CASSIAGSYEQYF.

This chain uses TRBV7-3 with TRBJ2-7; 7 bases agree with TRBD2. This CDR3 spans 15 amino acids. The V segment lost 2 bases and the J segment 2 bases; nucleotides outside the gene matches: 6. CDR1 and CDR2 from the germline V gene are SGHTA and FQGTGA. The CDR3 here is CASSLGAGPPYEQYF. The CDR3, as DNA: TGTGCCAGCAGCTTAGGAGCGGGGCCCCCCTACGAGCAGTACTTC.